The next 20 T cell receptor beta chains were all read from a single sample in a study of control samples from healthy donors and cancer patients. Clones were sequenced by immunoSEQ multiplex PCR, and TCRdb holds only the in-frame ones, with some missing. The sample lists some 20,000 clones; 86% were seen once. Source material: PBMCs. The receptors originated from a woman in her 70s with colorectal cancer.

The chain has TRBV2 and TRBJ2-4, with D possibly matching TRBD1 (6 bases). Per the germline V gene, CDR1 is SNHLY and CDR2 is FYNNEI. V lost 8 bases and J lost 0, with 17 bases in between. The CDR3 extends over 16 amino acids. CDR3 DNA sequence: TGTGCCAGCCAAGTGACAGGACAAATAGCCAAAAACATTCAGTACTTC. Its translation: CASQVTGQIAKNIQYF. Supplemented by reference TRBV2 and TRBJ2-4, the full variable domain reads EPEVTQTPSHQVTQMGQEVILRCVPISNHLYFYWYRQILGQKVEFLVSFYNNEISEKSEIFDDQFSVERPDGSNFTLKIRSTKLEDSAMYFCASQVTGQIAKNIQYFGAGTRLSVL.

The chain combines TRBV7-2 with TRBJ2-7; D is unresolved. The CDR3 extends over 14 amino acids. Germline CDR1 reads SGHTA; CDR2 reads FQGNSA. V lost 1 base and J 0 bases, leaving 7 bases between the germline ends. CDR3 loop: CASSLGDRSYEQYF. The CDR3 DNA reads TGTGCCAGCAGCTTAGGTGACCGCTCCTACGAGCAGTACTTC.

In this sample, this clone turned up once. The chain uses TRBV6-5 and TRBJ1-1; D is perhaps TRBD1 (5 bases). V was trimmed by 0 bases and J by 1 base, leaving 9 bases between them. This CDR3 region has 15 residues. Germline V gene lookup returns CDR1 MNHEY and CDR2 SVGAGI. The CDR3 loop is CASSYSIQGNTEAFF. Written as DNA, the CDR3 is TGTGCCAGCAGTTACTCGATTCAGGGGAACACTGAAGCTTTCTTT.

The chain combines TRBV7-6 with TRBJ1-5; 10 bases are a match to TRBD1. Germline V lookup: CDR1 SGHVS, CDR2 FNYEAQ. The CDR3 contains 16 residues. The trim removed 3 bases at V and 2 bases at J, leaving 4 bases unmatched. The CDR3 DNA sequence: TGTGCCAGCAGCTTGGCCGGGACAGGGGGCAATCAGCCCCAGCATTTT. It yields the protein CASSLAGTGGNQPQHF.

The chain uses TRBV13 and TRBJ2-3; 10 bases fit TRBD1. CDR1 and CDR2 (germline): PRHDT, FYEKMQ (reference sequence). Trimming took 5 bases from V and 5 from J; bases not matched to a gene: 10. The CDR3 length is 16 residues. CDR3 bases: TGTGCCAGCAGCATCCCCCGGACAGGGGGGGGAGATACGCAGTATTTT. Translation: CASSIPRTGGGDTQYF.

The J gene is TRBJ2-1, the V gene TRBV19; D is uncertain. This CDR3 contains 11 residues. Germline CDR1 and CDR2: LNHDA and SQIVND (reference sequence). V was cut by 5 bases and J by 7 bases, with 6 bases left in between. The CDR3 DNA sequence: TGTGCCAGTAGTGGTGGGAATGAGCAGTTCTTC. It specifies CASSGGNEQFF.

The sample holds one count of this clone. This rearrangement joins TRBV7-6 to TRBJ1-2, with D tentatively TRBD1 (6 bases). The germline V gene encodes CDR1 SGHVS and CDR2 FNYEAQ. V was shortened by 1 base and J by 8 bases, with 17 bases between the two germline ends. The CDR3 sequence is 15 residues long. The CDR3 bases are TGTGCCAGCAGCTTAGAATCCCGGGACATATCGGGCTACACCTTC. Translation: CASSLESRDISGYTF. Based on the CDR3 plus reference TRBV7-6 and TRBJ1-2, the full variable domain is GAGVSQSPRYKVTKRGQDVALRCDPISGHVSLYWYRQALGQGPEFLTYFNYEAQQDKSGLPNDRFSAERPEGSISTLTIQRTEQRDSAMYRCASSLESRDISGYTFGSGTRLTVV.

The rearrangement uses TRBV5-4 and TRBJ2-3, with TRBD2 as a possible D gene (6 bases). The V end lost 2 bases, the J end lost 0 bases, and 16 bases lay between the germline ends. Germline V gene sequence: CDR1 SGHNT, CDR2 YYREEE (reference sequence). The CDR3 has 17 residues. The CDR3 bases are TGTGCCAGCAGCTTAAGAGTTAGCGGAGGAAGCACAGATACGCAGTATTTT. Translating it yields CASSLRVSGGSTDTQYF. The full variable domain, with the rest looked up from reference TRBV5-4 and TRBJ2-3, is ETGVTQSPTHLIKTRGQQVTLRCSSQSGHNTVSWYQQALGQGPQFIFQYYREEENGRGNFPPRFSGLQFPNYSSELNVNALELDDSALYLCASSLRVSGGSTDTQYFGPGTRLTVL.

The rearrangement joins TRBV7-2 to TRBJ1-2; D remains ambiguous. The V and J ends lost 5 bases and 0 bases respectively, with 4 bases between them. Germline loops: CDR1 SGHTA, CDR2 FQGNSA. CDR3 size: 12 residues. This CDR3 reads CASSNANYGYTF. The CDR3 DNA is TGTGCCAGCAGCAATGCTAACTATGGCTACACCTTC.

The CDR3 sequence is CASSQTPEAYGYTF. CDR3 bases: TGTGCCAGCAGCCAAACTCCAGAGGCCTATGGCTACACCTTC. The chain links TRBV14 to TRBJ1-2; D uncertain. Trimming took off 2 bases at V and 4 bases at J, with 11 bases between the two ends. Per the germline V gene, CDR1 is SGHDN and CDR2 is FVKESK. The CDR3 is 14 amino acids.

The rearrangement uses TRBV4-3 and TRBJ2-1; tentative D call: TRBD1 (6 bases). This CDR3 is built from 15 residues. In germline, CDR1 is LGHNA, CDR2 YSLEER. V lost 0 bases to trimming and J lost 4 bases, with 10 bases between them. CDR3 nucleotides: TGCGCCAGCAGCCAAGACAGGGGATGGTACAATGAGCAGTTCTTC. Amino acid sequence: CASSQDRGWYNEQFF.

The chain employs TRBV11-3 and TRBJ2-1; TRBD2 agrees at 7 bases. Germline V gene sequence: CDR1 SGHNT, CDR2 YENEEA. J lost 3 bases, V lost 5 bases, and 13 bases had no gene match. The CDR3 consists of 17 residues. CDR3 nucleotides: TGTGCCAGCAGCCCAAGGTCGACTAGCCCGAACTACAATGAGCAGTTCTTC. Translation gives CASSPRSTSPNYNEQFF.

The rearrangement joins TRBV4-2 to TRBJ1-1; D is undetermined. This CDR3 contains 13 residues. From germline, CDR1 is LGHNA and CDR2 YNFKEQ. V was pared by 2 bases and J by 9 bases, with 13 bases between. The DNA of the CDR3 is TGTGCCAGCAGCCAAACAGACACCCGGAAAGCTTTCTTT. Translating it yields CASSQTDTRKAFF.

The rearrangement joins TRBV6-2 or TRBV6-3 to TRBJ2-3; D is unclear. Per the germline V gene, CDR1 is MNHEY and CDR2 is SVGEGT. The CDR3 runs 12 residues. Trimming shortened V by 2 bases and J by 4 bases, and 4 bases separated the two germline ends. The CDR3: CASSYRADTQYF. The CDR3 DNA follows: TGTGCCAGCAGTTACAGGGCAGATACGCAGTATTTT.

CDR3 sequence reads: CASSQQHRGSSYEQYF. As DNA, the CDR3 is TGTGCCAGCAGCCAACAACACAGGGGCAGCTCCTACGAGCAGTACTTC. The gene calls are TRBV14 and TRBJ2-7, with TRBD1 identical over 7 bases. The CDR3 runs to 16 residues. V was clipped by 2 bases and J by 0 bases; unmatched bases: 7. CDR1 is SGHDN and CDR2 is FVKESK in the germline V gene.

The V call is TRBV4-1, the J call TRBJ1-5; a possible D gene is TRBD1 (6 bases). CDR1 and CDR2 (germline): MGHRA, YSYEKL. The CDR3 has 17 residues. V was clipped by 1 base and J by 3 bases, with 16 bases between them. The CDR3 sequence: CASSQGYNTGHNQPQHF. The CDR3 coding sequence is TGCGCCAGCAGCCAAGGTTATAACACAGGGCACAATCAGCCCCAGCATTTT.

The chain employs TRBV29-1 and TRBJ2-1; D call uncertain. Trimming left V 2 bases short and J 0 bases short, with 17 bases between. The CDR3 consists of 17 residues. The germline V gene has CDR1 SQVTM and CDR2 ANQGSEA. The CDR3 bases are TGCAGCGTTGAACTGACCCACTTAACGAGCTCCTACAATGAGCAGTTCTTC. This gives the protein CSVELTHLTSSYNEQFF.

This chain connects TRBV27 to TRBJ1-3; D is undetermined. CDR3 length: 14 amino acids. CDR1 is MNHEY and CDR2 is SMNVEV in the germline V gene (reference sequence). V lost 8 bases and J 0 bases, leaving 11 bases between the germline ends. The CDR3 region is CASALGHSGNTIYF. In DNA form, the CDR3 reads TGTGCCAGCGCCCTCGGCCACTCTGGAAACACCATATATTTT.

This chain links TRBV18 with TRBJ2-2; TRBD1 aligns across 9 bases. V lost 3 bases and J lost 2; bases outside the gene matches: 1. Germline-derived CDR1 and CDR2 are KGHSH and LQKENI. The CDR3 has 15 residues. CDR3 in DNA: TGTGCCAGCTCACCGACAGGGGGAAACACCGGGGAGCTGTTTTTT. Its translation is CASSPTGGNTGELFF.

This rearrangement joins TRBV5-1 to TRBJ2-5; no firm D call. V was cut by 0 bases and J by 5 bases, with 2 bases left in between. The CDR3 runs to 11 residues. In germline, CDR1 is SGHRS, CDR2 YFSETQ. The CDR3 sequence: CASSLDETQYF. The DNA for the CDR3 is TGCGCCAGCAGCTTGGATGAGACCCAGTACTTC.